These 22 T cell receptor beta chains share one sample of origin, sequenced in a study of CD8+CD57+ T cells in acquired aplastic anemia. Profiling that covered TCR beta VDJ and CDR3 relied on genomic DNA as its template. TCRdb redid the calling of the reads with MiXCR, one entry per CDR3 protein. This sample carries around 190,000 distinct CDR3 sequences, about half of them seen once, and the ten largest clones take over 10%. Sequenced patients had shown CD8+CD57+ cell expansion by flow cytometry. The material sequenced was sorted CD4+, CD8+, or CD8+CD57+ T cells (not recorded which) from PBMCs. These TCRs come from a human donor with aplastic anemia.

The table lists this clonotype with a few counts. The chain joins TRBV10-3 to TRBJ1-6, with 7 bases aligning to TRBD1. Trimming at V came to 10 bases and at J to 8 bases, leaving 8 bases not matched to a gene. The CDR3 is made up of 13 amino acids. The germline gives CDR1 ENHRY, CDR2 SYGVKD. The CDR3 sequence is CATRQGSDSPLHF. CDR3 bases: TGTGCCACCCGACAGGGTTCTGATTCACCCCTCCACTTT.

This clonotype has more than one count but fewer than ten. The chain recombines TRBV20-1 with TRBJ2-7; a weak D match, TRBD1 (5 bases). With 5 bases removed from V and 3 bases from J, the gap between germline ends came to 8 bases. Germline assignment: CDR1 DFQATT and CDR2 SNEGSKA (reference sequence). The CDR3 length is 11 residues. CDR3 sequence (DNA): TGCAGTGCTCGCCAGGGCTACGAGCAGTACTTC. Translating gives CSARQGYEQYF.

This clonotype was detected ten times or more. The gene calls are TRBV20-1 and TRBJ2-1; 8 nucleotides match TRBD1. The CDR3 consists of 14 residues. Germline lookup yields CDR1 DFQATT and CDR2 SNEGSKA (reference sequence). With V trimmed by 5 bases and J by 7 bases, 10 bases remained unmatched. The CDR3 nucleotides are TGCAGTGCTGATCGGACAGGGCGTGAAAATGAGCAGTTCTTC. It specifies CSADRTGRENEQFF.

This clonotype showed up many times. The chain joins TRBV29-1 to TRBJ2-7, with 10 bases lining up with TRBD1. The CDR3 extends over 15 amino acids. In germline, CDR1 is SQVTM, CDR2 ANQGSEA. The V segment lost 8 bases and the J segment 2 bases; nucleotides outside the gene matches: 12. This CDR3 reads CSIEPTDRGPYEQYF. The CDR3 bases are TGCAGCATCGAACCTACTGACAGGGGGCCCTACGAGCAGTACTTC.

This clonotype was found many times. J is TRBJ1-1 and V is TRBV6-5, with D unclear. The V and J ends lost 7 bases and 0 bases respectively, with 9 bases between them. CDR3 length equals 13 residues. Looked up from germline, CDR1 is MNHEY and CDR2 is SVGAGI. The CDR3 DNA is TGTGCCAGCACCGACACGATGAACACTGAAGCTTTCTTT. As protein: CASTDTMNTEAFF.

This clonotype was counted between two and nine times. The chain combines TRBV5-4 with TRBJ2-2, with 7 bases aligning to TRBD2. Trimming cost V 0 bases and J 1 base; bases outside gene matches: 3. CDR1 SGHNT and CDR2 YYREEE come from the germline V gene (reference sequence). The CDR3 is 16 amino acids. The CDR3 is CASSLEAGENTGELFF. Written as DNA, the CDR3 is TGTGCCAGCAGCTTGGAGGCGGGGGAGAACACCGGGGAGCTGTTTTTT.

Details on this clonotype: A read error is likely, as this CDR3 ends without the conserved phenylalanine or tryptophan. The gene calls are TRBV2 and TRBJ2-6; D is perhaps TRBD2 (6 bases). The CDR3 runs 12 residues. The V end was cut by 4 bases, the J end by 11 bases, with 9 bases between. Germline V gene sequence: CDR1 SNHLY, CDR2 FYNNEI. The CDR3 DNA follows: TGTGCCAGCAGTGTGAGGGACTACGTCCTGACTTCC. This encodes CASSVRDYVLTS.

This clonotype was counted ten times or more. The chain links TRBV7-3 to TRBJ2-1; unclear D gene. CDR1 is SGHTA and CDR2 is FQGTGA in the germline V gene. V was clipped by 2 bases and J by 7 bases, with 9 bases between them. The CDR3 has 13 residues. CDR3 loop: CASSLDRRNEQFF. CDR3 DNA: TGTGCCAGCAGCTTAGACCGTAGGAATGAGCAGTTCTTC.

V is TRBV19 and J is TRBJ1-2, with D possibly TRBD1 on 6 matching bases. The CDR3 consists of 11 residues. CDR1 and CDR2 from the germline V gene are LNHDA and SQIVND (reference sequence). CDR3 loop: CAVRGDYGYTF. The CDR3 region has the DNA TGTGCAGTAAGGGGGGACTATGGCTACACCTTC.

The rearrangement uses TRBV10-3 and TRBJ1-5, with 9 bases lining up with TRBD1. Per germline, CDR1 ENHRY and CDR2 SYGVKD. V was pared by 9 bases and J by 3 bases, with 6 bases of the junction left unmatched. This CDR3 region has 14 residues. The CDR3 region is CAINRDRDNQPQHF. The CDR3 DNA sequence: TGTGCCATTAACCGGGACAGGGACAATCAGCCCCAGCATTTT.

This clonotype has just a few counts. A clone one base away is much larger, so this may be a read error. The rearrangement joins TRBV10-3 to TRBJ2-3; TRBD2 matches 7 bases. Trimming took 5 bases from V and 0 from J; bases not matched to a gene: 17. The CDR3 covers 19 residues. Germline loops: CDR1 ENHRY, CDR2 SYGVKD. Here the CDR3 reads CAISPSLLSGGESTDTQYF. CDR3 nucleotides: TGTGCCATCAGTCCGAGCCTCCTTTCTGGGGGGGAAAGCACAGATACGCAGTATTTT.

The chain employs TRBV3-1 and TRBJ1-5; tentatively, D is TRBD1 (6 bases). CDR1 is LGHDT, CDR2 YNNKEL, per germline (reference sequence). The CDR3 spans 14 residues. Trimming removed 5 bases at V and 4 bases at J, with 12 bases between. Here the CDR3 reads CASSVGGLNQPQHF. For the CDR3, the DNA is TGTGCCAGCAGCGTCGGGGGGCTAAATCAGCCCCAGCATTTT.

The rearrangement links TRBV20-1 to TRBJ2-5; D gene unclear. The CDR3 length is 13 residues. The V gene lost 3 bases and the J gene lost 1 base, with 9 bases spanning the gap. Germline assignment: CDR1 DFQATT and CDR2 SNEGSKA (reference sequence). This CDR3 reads CSARPIGQETQYF. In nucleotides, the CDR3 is TGCAGTGCTAGGCCGATCGGCCAAGAGACCCAGTACTTC.

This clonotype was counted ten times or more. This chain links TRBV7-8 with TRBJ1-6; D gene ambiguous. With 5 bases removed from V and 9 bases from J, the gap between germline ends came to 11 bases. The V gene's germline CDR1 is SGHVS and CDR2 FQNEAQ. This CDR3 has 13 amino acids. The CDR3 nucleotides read TGTGCCAGCAGCCAGAAGGACGTTTCACCCCTCCACTTT. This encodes CASSQKDVSPLHF.

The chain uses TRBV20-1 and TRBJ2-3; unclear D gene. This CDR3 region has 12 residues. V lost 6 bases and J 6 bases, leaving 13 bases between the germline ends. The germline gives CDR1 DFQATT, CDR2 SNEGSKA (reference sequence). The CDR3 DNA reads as TGCAGTGCCCTTCCCACGGTTGATACGCAGTATTTT. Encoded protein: CSALPTVDTQYF.

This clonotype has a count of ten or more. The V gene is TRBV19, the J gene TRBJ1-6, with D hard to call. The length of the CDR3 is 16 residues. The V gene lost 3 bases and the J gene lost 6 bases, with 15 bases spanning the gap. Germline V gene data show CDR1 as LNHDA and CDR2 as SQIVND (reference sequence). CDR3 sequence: CASSMDRSRINSPLHF. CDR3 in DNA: TGTGCCAGTAGTATGGACCGGTCCCGAATTAATTCACCCCTCCACTTT.

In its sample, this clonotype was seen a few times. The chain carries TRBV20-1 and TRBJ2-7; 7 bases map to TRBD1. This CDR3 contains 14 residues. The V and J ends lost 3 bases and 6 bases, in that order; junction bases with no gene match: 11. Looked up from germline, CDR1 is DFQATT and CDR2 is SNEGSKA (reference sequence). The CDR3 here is CSARPSEGASEQYF. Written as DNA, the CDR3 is TGCAGTGCTAGGCCAAGTGAGGGGGCATCCGAGCAGTACTTC.

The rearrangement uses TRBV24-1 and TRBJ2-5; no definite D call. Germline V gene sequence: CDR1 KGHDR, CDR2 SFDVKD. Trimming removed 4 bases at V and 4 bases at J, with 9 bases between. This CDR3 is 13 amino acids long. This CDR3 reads CATSDHPRETQYF. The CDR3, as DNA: TGTGCCACCAGTGACCACCCCCGAGAGACCCAGTACTTC.

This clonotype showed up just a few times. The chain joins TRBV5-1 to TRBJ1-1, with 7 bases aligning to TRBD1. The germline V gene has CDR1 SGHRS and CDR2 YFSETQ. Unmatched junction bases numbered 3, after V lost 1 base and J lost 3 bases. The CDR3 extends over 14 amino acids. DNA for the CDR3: TGCGCCAGCAGCTTGAATCAGGGGGACACTGAAGCTTTCTTT. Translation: CASSLNQGDTEAFF. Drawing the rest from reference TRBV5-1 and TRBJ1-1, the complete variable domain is KAGVTQTPRYLIKTRGQQVTLSCSPISGHRSVSWYQQTPGQGLQFLFEYFSETQRNKGNFPGRFSGRQFSNSRSEMNVSTLELGDSALYLCASSLNQGDTEAFFGQGTRLTVV.

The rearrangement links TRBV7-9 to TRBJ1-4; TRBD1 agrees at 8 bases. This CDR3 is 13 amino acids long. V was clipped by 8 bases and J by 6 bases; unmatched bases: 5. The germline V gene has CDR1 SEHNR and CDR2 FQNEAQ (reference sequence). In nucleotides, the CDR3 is TGTGCCAGCCAGGGGGCGATGGATGAAAAACTGTTTTTT. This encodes CASQGAMDEKLFF.

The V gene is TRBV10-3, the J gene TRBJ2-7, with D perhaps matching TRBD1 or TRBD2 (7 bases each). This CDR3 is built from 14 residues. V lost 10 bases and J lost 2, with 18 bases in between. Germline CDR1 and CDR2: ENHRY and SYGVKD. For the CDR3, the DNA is TGTGCCACTAGCGGAACAGGGGAGGCCTACGAGCAGTACTTC. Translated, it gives CATSGTGEAYEQYF.

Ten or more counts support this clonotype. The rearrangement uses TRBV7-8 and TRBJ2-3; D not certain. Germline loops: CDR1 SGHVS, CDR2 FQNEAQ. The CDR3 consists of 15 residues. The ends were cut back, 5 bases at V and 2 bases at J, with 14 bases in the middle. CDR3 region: CASSPRPMDTDTQYF. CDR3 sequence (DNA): TGTGCCAGCAGCCCCAGACCTATGGACACAGATACGCAGTATTTT.